The rows below give T cell receptor beta chains drawn from one sample of a study of shared clonotypes between healthy human individuals. Sequencing used immunoSEQ multiplex PCR; TCRdb keeps in-frame clones, though not all of them. The sample records around 1.9 million clones, about 94% being singletons. The specimen was naive CD8+ T cells from PBMCs. Receptors originate from a man between 18 and 35 years old in good health. Some clones in this sample may be carry-over from other donors' samples. CDR3s leave out the opening cysteine and the closing phenylalanine or tryptophan.

V gene | CDR3 protein
TRBV4-1 | ASSHLADPYNEQF
TRBV27 | ASSLSAGSSSYEQY
TRBV5-1 | ASSFGLEGHEQY
TRBV19 | ASSISVNTEAF
TRBV27 | ASSSEEATYNEQF
TRBV5-4 | ASSFGLAGGPEEQY
TRBV28 | ASSLLTGLIYEQY
TRBV5-8 | ASSLLGYT
TRBV11-2 | ASSLERGLSSYEQY
TRBV29-1 | SVEGSGTSGSYEQF
TRBV30 | AWNVYGDGPERAEAF
TRBV5-1 | ASSPGQGISPYEQY
TRBV7-9 | ASSDPNGQLNYGYT
TRBV10-2 | ASSEDRTTYEQY
TRBV6-5 | ASSYSRGVGTDTQY
TRBV6-1 | ASSEEARTPGAGNTGELF
TRBV7-9 | ASSLAVTYEQY
TRBV27 | ASSPTSGRIYNEQF
TRBV27 | ASSPAGGMLEQY
TRBV9 | ASSVVGRTGYT
TRBV29-1 | SVEEAKSPSYEQY
TRBV4-3 | ASSQSVAGEAYEQY
TRBV11-2 | ASSLDRREPNTGELF
TRBV27 | ASSFLIEGTGEQY
TRBV19 | ASSIGRDTGELF
TRBV13 | ASAYGRTRTDTQY
TRBV11-2 | ASSEGWGRVSHEQY
TRBV29-1 | SVEAQGPYGYT
TRBV10-1 | ASRSYNWRQGLCQPQH
TRBV6-6 | ASGASGSIETQY
TRBV29-1 | SVSSSFPDRSIHNYGYT
TRBV14 | ASSLGTSGRYEQY
TRBV15 | ATSSKPITSTDTQY
TRBV27 | ASSPTPGLAGIGELF
TRBV6-5 | ASRSGPYEQY
TRBV28 | ASSLGDLNTEAF
TRBV27 | ASSTPWDTQY
TRBV29-1 | SAGDTKGLHEQY
TRBV6-5 | ASSYDRKNTEAF
TRBV12-5 | ASGFPGLGSEQF
TRBV27 | ASTYGQGRTEQY
TRBV7-9 | ASSPPGASYNEQF
TRBV5-5 | ASSLDGRVPDTIY
TRBV11-3 | ASSFDTPTGELF
TRBV21-1 | ASSKAKIQETQY
TRBV11-3 | ASSLSPVSYEQY
TRBV7-9 | ASSSFELAPRGGELF
TRBV28 | ASGSLAGVEQY
TRBV4-1 | ASSQTLKRSWEQF
TRBV2 | ASRSTAGEKLF
TRBV10-3 | AISESARGTKETQY
TRBV11-2 | ASSPAKGWETQY
TRBV5-6 | ASSPPRGGNTEAF